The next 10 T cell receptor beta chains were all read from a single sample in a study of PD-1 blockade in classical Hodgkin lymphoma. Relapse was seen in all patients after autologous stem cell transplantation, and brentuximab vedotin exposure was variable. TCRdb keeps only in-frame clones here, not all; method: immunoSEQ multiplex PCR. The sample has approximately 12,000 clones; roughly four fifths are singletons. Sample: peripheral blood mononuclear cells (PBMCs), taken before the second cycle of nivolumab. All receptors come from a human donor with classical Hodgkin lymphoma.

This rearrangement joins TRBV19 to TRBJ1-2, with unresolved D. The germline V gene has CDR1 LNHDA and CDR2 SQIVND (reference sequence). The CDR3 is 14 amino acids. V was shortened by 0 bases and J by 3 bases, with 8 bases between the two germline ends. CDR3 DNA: TGTGCCAGTAGTATAGAGACGGGATACTATGGCTACACCTTC. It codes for CASSIETGYYGYTF.

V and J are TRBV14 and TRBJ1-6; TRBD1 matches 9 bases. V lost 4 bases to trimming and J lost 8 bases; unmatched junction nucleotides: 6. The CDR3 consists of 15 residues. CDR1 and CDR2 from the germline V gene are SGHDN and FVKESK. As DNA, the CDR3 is TGTGCCAGCAGCCTTATGTGGACAGGGGATTCACCCCTCCACTTT. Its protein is CASSLMWTGDSPLHF.

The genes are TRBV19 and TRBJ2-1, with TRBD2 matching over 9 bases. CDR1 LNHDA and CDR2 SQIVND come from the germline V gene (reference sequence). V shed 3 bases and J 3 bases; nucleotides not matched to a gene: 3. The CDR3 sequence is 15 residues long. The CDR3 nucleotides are TGTGCCAGTAGTATGACTAGCGGTGACTACAATGAGCAGTTCTTC. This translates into CASSMTSGDYNEQFF.

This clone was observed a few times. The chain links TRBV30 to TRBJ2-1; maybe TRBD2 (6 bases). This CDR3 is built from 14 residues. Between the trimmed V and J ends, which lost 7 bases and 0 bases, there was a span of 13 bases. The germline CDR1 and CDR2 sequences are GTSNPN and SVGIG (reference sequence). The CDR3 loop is CASRIAASYNEQFF. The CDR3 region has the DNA TGTGCCTCCCGAATAGCGGCCTCCTACAATGAGCAGTTCTTC.

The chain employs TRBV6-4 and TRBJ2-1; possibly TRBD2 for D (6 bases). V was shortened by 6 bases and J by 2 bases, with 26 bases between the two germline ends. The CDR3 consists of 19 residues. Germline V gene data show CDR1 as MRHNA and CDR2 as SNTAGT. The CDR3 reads CASSPSGGTRLEPYNEQFF. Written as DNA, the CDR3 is TGTGCCAGCAGCCCCTCTGGGGGGACGCGGCTAGAGCCCTACAATGAGCAGTTCTTC.

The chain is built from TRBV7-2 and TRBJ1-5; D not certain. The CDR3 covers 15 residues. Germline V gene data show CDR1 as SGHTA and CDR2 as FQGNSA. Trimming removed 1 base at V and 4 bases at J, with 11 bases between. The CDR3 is CASSLVASLNQPQHF. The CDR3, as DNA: TGTGCCAGCAGCTTAGTCGCCAGCCTAAATCAGCCCCAGCATTTT.

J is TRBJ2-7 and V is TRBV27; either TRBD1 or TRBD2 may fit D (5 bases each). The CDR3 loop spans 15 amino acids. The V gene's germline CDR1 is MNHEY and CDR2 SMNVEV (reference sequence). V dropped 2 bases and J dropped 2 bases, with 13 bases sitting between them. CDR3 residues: CASSLGAGRTYEQYF. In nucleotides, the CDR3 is TGTGCCAGCAGTTTAGGCGCAGGGAGAACCTACGAGCAGTACTTC.

The CDR3 here is CASTHGAPSSYEQYF. CDR3 coding DNA: TGTGCCAGCACCCACGGGGCGCCAAGCTCCTACGAGCAGTACTTC. The V gene is TRBV7-9, the J gene TRBJ2-7; the D call may be TRBD1 or TRBD2 (5 bases each). The CDR3 extends over 15 amino acids. With 7 bases removed from V and 0 bases from J, the gap between germline ends came to 16 bases. Germline V gives CDR1 SEHNR, CDR2 FQNEAQ (reference sequence).

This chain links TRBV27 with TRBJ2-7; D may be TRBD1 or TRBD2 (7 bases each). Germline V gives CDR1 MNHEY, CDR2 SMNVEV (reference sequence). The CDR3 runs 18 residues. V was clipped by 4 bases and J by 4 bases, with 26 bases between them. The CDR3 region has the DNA TGTGCCAGCAGTTCTGCCGGGACAGCTTTCCGGGAGGCTTACGAGCAGTACTTC. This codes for CASSSAGTAFREAYEQYF.

CDR3 in DNA: TGTGCCAGTAGATCACAGGGGGCGGTATACGAAAAACTGTTTTTT. Translating it yields CASRSQGAVYEKLFF. The chain employs TRBV19 and TRBJ1-4; 9 positions match TRBD1. The CDR3 contains 15 residues. V lost 6 bases to trimming and J lost 8 bases; unmatched junction nucleotides: 10. Germline lookup yields CDR1 LNHDA and CDR2 SQIVND (reference sequence).